The 14 T cell receptor beta chains below come from one sample, sequenced in a study of cytomegalovirus exposure and HLA in healthy donors. PCR was performed using 60 Vbeta and 13 Jbeta primers. Profiling relied on immunoSEQ multiplex PCR, and the TCRdb table lists in-frame clones only, not all of them. The repertoire holds about 100,000 clones, 65% to 75% seen once, with about 4.9% in the top ten. Sequences were obtained from PBMCs. Receptor source: a woman aged 18-29 years in good health and CMV-seropositive.

The V gene is TRBV5-1, the J gene TRBJ2-3, with TRBD2 identical over 7 bases. Trimming took 6 bases from V and 2 from J; bases not matched to a gene: 9. The CDR3 has 15 amino acids. Germline CDR1 is SGHRS and CDR2 is YFSETQ. The CDR3 here is CASNQRDPITDTQYF. In DNA, the CDR3 is TGCGCCAGCAACCAGCGGGACCCGATCACAGATACGCAGTATTTT.

The chain couples TRBV20-1 to TRBJ2-7; no clear D gene. This CDR3 has 11 residues. The germline V gene has CDR1 DFQATT and CDR2 SNEGSKA (reference sequence). The V and J ends lost 7 bases and 3 bases respectively, with 10 bases between them. This chain's CDR3 is CSGYRDYEQYF. The DNA for the CDR3 is TGCAGTGGGTACAGAGACTACGAGCAGTACTTC.

This chain joins TRBV9 and TRBJ2-3, with 7 bases matching TRBD2. Germline V gives CDR1 SGDLS, CDR2 YYNGEE. The CDR3 covers 14 residues. The V segment lost 0 bases and the J segment 7 bases; nucleotides outside the gene matches: 5. CDR3: CASSVGTSTHTQYF. The CDR3 bases are TGTGCCAGCAGCGTAGGGACTAGTACTCATACGCAGTATTTT.

This clone was seen a few times. The chain links TRBV20-1 to TRBJ1-3, with TRBD1 as a possible D gene (5 bases). The CDR3 totals 11 residues. The germline V and J ends were trimmed by 3 bases and 12 bases, with 12 bases remaining between them. The germline V gene encodes CDR1 DFQATT and CDR2 SNEGSKA (reference sequence). This CDR3 reads CSASRDLVIYF. The CDR3 nucleotides are TGCAGTGCTAGCAGGGACTTGGTCATATATTTT.

The gene calls are TRBV21-1 and TRBJ2-7; whether TRBD2, the table's D call, matches the DNA was not checked. TRBV21-1 is recorded as a pseudogene. CDR3 size: 14 residues. DNA of the CDR3: TGTGCCAGCAGCTTCCGACTAGCGGTCTACGAGCAGTACTTC. Translation gives CASSFRLAVYEQYF.

The gene calls are TRBV7-2 and TRBJ2-5; D gene uncertain. Germline loops: CDR1 SGHTA, CDR2 FQGNSA. Trimming took 4 bases from V and 2 from J, leaving 5 bases between them. CDR3 length equals 12 residues. CDR3 sequence (DNA): TGTGCCAGCAGCTCCCAGCAAGAGACCCAGTACTTC. As protein: CASSSQQETQYF. Full variable domain (outside the CDR3, taken from reference TRBV7-2 and TRBJ2-5): GAGVSQSPSNKVTEKGKDVELRCDPISGHTALYWYRQSLGQGLEFLIYFQGNSAPDKSGLPSDRFSAERTGGSVSTLTIQRTQQEDSAVYLCASSSQQETQYFGPGTRLLVL.

The chain links TRBV7-3 to TRBJ2-2; TRBD2 is a possible D gene (6 bases). This CDR3 has 14 residues. V gave up 4 bases and J gave up 4 bases, with 10 bases separating them. CDR1 is SGHTA and CDR2 is FQGTGA in the germline V gene. CDR3 in amino acids: CASSSDYPTGELFF. Written as DNA, the CDR3 is TGTGCCAGCAGCTCGGACTATCCCACCGGGGAGCTGTTTTTT.

The chain links TRBV19 to TRBJ2-7; D might be TRBD1 (7 bases). Trimming stripped 5 bases from V and 0 bases from J, with 26 bases between. CDR1 and CDR2 (germline): LNHDA, SQIVND (reference sequence). CDR3 length: 19 amino acids. The CDR3 protein is CASSRRTGLFLADSYEQYF. In DNA form, the CDR3 reads TGTGCCAGTAGTCGAAGGACAGGTCTTTTTTTAGCGGACTCCTACGAGCAGTACTTC.

This chain uses TRBV7-9 with TRBJ1-2, with TRBD1 matching 10 bases. This CDR3 has 19 residues. V was clipped by 2 bases and J by 7 bases; unmatched bases: 19. The germline V gene has CDR1 SEHNR and CDR2 FQNEAQ (reference sequence). The CDR3 DNA reads TGTGCCAGCAGCTTACCTCCCCGGGACAGGGGAGGGACAACTGGTGGCTACACCTTC. Translating it yields CASSLPPRDRGGTTGGYTF.

The chain combines TRBV7-3 with TRBJ2-1, with TRBD2 identical over 8 bases. This CDR3 region has 13 residues. Germline CDR1 SGHTA, CDR2 FQGTGA. V shed 6 bases, J shed 9 bases, and the junction held 7 bases outside the gene matches. CDR3 in DNA: TGTGCCAGCAGTCCTACTAGCGGCCTTGAGCAGTTCTTC. Amino acids: CASSPTSGLEQFF.

This chain joins TRBV6-6 and TRBJ2-7; D may be TRBD2 (5 bases). The CDR3 has 14 amino acids. V lost 5 bases to trimming and J lost 4 bases, with 15 bases between them. Germline CDR1 and CDR2: MNHNY and SVGAGI (reference sequence). CDR3 bases: TGTGCCAGCAGTCACGACATGACGGGGTACGAGCAGTACTTC. Encoded protein: CASSHDMTGYEQYF.

CDR3 nucleotide sequence: TGCGCCAGCAGCTCAAACGAGCCGGGACAGGGGTATGGCTACACCTTC. It specifies CASSSNEPGQGYGYTF. This chain uses TRBV5-1 with TRBJ1-2, with TRBD1 identical over 10 bases. V dropped 3 bases and J dropped 5; count of bases not matched to a gene: 10. Germline assignment: CDR1 SGHRS and CDR2 YFSETQ. The CDR3 spans 16 residues. The full variable domain, rest sourced from reference TRBV5-1 and TRBJ1-2, is KAGVTQTPRYLIKTRGQQVTLSCSPISGHRSVSWYQQTPGQGLQFLFEYFSETQRNKGNFPGRFSGRQFSNSRSEMNVSTLELGDSALYLCASSSNEPGQGYGYTFGSGTRLTVV.

The chain couples TRBV9 to TRBJ2-1, with 10 bases fitting TRBD2. The germline gives CDR1 SGDLS, CDR2 YYNGEE. The CDR3 consists of 15 residues. V dropped 0 bases and J dropped 7; count of bases not matched to a gene: 4. DNA for the CDR3: TGTGCCAGCAGCGTAGCTAGCGGGGGCTGGAATGAGCAGTTCTTC. It codes for CASSVASGGWNEQFF.

V is TRBV6-1 and J is TRBJ2-7; 11 bases match TRBD2. J was trimmed by 4 bases and V by 7 bases; bases with no gene match: 6. CDR1 and CDR2 (germline): MNHNS, SASEGT. The CDR3 spans 14 residues. The CDR3 nucleotides are TGTGCCAGCACGATACTAGCGGGAGCGTACGAGCAGTACTTC. Translated, it gives CASTILAGAYEQYF.